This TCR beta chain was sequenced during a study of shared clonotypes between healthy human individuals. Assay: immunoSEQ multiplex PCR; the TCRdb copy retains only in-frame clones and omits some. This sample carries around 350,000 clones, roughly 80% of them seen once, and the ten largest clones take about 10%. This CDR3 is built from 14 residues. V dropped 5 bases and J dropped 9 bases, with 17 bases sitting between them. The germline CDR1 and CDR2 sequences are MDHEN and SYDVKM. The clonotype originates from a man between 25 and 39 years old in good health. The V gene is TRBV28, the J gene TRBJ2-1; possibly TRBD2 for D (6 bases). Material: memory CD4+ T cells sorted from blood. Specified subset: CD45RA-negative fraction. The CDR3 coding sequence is TGTGCCAGCAGTAGCTACCTAGCAGCGGGTGAGCAGTTCTTC. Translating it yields CASSSYLAAGEQFF.